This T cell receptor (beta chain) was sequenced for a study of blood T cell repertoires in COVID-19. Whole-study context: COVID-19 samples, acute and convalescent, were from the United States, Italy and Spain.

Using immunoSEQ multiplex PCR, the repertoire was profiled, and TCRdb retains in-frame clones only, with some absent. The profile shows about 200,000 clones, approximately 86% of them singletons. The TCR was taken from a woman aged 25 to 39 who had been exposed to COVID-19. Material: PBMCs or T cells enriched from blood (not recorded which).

The CDR3 DNA is TGTGCCAGCAGCCCTTGGGCGGGACAGGGAATGAACACTGAAGCTTTCTTT. Translation: CASSPWAGQGMNTEAFF. The genes are TRBV7-6 and TRBJ1-1; 9 bases align to TRBD1. This CDR3 is 17 amino acids long. Germline lookup yields CDR1 SGHVS and CDR2 FNYEAQ. With 5 bases clipped from V and 0 bases from J, the junction kept 10 bases outside the gene matches.